This TCR beta chain was obtained from a study of T-cell reconstitution after alpha-beta-depleted transplantation in children. This clonotype was recorded at least ten times. Trimming left V 2 bases short and J 1 base short, with 5 bases between. The CDR3 loop spans 13 amino acids. The authors prepared the TCRbeta library with unique molecular identifiers. Each CDR3 protein gets one entry after TCRdb re-called the PCR reads with MiXCR. The sample records almost 250,000 distinct CDR3 sequences, roughly 26% being singletons. This material consisted of PBMCs, taken before TCRalphabeta/CD19-depleted stem cell transplant. The TCR sequence derives from a girl aged 2-10 years with Fanconi anemia, due to receive a stem cell transplant. This chain uses TRBV12-3 or TRBV12-4 with TRBJ1-1; D remains unclear. The CDR3 DNA follows: TGTGCCAGCAGTTTAAGGCCGAACACTGAAGCTTTCTTT. Translated: CASSLRPNTEAFF.